This T cell receptor (beta chain) is from a study of patients and donors after allogeneic stem cell transplantation. This clonotype was seen only a few times. V was cut by 0 bases and J by 7 bases, with 1 base left in between. The CDR3 has 11 amino acids. Germline V CDR1 and CDR2: LGHNT, FRNRAP. In TCRdb, the RT-PCR reads were re-called with MiXCR into one record per CDR3 protein. The sample lists approximately 1,500 distinct CDR3 sequences, roughly 15% occurring once. The source is a human donor who was either an allogeneic HSCT recipient or a stem cell or donor lymphocyte infusion donor (not recorded which). It is not recorded whose cells these are; they may come from a transplant donor. The chain employs TRBV12-5 and TRBJ2-1; D not certain. The sequencing input was blood, either unsorted or a sorted T cell fraction (not recorded which). CDR3 amino acids: CASGLVNEQFF. Written as DNA, the CDR3 is TGTGCTAGTGGTTTGGTAAATGAGCAGTTCTTC. The variable domain in full, with the rest retrieved from reference TRBV12-5 and TRBJ2-1, is DARVTQTPRHKVTEMGQEVTMRCQPILGHNTVFWYRQTMMQGLELLAYFRNRAPLDDSGMPKDRFSAEMPDATLATLKIQPSEPRDSAVYFCASGLVNEQFFGPGTRLTVL.